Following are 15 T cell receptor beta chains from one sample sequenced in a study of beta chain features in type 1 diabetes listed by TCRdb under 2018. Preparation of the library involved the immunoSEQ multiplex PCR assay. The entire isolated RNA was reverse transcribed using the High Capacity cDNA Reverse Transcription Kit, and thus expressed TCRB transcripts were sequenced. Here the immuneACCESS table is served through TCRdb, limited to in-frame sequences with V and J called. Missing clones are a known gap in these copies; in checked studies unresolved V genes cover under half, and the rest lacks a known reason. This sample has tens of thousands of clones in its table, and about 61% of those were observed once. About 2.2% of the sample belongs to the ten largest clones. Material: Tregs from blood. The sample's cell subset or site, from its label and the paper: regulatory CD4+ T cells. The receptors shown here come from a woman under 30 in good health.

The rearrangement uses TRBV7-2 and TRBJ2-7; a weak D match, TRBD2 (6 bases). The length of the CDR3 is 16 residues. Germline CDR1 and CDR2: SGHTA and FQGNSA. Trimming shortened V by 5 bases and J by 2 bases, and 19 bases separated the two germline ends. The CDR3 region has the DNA TGTGCCAGCAGCCGGAGGGCGGGGAGTCCGGCCTACGAGCAGTACTTC. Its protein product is CASSRRAGSPAYEQYF.

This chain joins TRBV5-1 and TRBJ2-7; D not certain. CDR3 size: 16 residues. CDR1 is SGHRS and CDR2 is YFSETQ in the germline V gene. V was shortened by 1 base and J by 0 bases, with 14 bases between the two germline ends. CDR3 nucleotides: TGCGCCAGCAGCTTGAACCCCCTTGGTAGCTCCTACGAGCAGTACTTC. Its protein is CASSLNPLGSSYEQYF.

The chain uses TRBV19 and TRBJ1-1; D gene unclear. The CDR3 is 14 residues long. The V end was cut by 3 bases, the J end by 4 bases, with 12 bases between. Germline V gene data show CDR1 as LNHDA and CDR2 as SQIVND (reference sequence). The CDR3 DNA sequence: TGTGCCAGTAGTATGAAAGGGAGAGGCACTGAAGCTTTCTTT. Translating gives CASSMKGRGTEAFF.

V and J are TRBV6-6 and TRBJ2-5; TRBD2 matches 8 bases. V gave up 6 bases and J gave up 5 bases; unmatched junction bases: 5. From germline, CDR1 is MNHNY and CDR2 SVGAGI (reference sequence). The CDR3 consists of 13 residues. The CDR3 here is CASRVVAGETQYF. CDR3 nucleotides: TGTGCCAGCAGGGTGGTAGCGGGGGAGACCCAGTACTTC.

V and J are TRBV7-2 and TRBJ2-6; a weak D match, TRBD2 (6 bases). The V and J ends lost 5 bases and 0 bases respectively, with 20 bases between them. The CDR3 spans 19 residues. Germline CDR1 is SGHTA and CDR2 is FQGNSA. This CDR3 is CASSLPAGKRSSGANVLTF. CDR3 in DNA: TGTGCCAGCAGCCTACCGGCGGGGAAGAGGAGCTCTGGGGCCAACGTCCTGACTTTC.

The CDR3 spells CASSLGQGLAKNIQYF. In nucleotides, the CDR3 is TGTGCCAGCAGTCTCGGACAGGGTCTGGCCAAAAACATTCAGTACTTC. The chain has TRBV7-9 and TRBJ2-4; 8 bases fit TRBD1. Germline CDR1 SEHNR, CDR2 FQNEAQ (reference sequence). The J segment lost 1 base and the V segment lost 6 bases, leaving 8 bases of the junction unmatched. This CDR3 comprises 16 residues.

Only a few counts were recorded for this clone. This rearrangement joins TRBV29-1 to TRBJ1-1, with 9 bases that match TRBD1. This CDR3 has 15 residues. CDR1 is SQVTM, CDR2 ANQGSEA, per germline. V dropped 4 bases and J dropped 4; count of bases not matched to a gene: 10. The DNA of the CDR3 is TGCAGCGTTGCGGGCTCGGACAGGGGAATCACTGAAGCTTTCTTT. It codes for CSVAGSDRGITEAFF.

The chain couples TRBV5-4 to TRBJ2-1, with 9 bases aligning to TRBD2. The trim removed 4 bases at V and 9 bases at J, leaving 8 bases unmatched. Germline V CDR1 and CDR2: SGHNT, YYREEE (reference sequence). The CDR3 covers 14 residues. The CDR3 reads CASSPQLAGIEQFF. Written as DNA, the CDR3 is TGTGCCAGCAGCCCCCAGCTAGCGGGGATTGAGCAGTTCTTC.

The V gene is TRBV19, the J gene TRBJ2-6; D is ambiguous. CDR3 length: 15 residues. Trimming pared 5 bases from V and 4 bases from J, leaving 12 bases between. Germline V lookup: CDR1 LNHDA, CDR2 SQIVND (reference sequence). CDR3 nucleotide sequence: TGTGCCAGTAGTCCTTCCAGCGCAGGGGCCAACGTCCTGACTTTC. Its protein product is CASSPSSAGANVLTF.

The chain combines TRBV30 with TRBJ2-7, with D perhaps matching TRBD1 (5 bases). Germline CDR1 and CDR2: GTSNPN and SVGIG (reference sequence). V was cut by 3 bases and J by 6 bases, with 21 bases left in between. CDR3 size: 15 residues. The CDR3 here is CAWSHQGARNSEQYF. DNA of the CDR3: TGTGCCTGGAGCCACCAAGGGGCTCGCAATAGCGAGCAGTACTTC.

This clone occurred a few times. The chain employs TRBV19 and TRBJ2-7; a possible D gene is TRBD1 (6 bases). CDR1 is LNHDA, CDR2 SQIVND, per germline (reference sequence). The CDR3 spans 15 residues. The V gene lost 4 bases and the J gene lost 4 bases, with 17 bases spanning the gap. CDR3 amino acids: CASSTSGVMRYEQYF. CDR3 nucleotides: TGTGCCAGTAGTACCTCAGGGGTTATGCGATACGAGCAGTACTTC.

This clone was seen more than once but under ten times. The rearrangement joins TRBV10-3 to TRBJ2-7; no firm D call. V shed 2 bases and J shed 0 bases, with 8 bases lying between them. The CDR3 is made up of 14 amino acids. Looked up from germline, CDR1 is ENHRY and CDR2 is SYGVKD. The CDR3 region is CAISERSGSYEQYF. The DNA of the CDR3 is TGTGCCATCAGTGAGAGGTCAGGCTCCTACGAGCAGTACTTC.

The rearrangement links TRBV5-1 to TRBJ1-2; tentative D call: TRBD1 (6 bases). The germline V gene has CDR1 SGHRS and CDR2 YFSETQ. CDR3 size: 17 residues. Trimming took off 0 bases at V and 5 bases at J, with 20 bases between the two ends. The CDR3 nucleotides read TGCGCCAGCAGCTTGGCCCTCATACAGGGCAGGACATATGGCTACACCTTC. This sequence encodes CASSLALIQGRTYGYTF. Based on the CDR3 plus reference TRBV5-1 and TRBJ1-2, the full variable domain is KAGVTQTPRYLIKTRGQQVTLSCSPISGHRSVSWYQQTPGQGLQFLFEYFSETQRNKGNFPGRFSGRQFSNSRSEMNVSTLELGDSALYLCASSLALIQGRTYGYTFGSGTRLTVV.

Here the CDR3 reads CASSDERGLTQYF. CDR3 coding DNA: TGCGCCAGCAGCGACGAGAGGGGGCTCACGCAGTATTTT. V and J are TRBV4-1 and TRBJ2-3; 7 bases are a match to TRBD1. After removal of 5 bases from V and 9 bases from J, the junction contained 8 bases not matched to a gene. Germline V gene sequence: CDR1 MGHRA, CDR2 YSYEKL. The CDR3 has 13 amino acids.

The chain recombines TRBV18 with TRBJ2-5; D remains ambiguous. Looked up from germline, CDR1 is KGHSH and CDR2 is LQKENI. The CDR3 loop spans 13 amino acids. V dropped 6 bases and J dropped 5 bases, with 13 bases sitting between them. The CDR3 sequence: CASSHQEDETQYF. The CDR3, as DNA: TGTGCCAGCTCCCACCAGGAAGATGAGACCCAGTACTTC.